The source of this TCR beta chain is a study of blood T cell repertoires in COVID-19. Overall study context: Sites in the United States, Italy and Spain provided acute and convalescent COVID-19 samples.

The V end was cut by 1 base, the J end by 9 bases, with 16 bases between. CDR3 length: 14 amino acids. CDR1 SGHTA and CDR2 FQGNSA come from the germline V gene. Measured with immunoSEQ multiplex PCR; TCRdb has only the in-frame clones, and not every one. This table holds 390,000 or so clones, 87% found once. Those enrolled, adults aged 18 to 89 years, came from roughly 22 US areas. Categorization into cohorts depended on clinical history that participants reported. For recovered donors of Cohort 3, there were two negative PCRs, clearance, or symptom resolution. This clone appeared a single time. The sequenced sample consisted of PBMCs or T cells enriched from blood (not recorded which). The chain employs TRBV7-2 and TRBJ2-7, with a tentative D call TRBD2 (5 bases). This clonotype was sampled from a woman between 50 and 59 years old who had recovered from COVID-19. CDR3: CASSLGRTEGGQYF. CDR3 DNA sequence: TGTGCCAGCAGCTTAGGGAGGACCGAAGGCGGGCAGTACTTC.